A selection of T cell receptor beta chains follows, all from one sample in a study of cytomegalovirus exposure and HLA in healthy donors. TCRdb's copy holds only in-frame clones and misses some; the assay was immunoSEQ multiplex PCR. The sample lists about 200,000 clones, roughly 80% occurring once. Sequencing input: PBMCs. These receptor sequences come from a girl between 10 and 17 years old in good health and CMV-seronegative. The CDR3 runs from the conserved cysteine through the conserved F or W. D genes are given only for firm matches. Not all rows give a size; the values are once, few, many and, for expanded clones, a class.

cdr3_nt | cdr3_aa | j_call | d_call | v_call | clone_size
TGCGCCAGCAGCTTGGGAGGAGTTGGGTATGGCTACACCTTC | CASSLGGVGYGYTF | TRBJ1-2 | NA | TRBV5-1 | NA
TGTGCCAGCAGCCCGAGCGGACAGGGCTATGGCTACACCTTC | CASSPSGQGYGYTF | TRBJ1-2 | TRBD1 | TRBV7-9 | NA
TGTGCCAGCAGTCTGGGACAGCAAGAGACCCAGTACTTC | CASSLGQQETQYF | TRBJ2-5 | TRBD1 | TRBV28 | NA
TGTGCCAGTGGGACATGGTACGACCGAGGGGCAAATCAGCCCCAGCATTTT | CASGTWYDRGANQPQHF | TRBJ1-5 | NA | TRBV28 | NA
TGTGCCAGTAGTTACGTGAACAGGGCCCGTATGACTGAAGCTTTCTTT | CASSYVNRARMTEAFF | TRBJ1-1 | NA | TRBV19 | NA
TGTGCCAGCAGCTTAACAGCCTTCAAAGACAATGAGCAGTTCTTC | CASSLTAFKDNEQFF | TRBJ2-1 | NA | TRBV7-6 | NA
TGTGCCAGCAGCACATCTAGCGGAGGAGGTGAGCAGTTCTTC | CASSTSSGGGEQFF | TRBJ2-1 | TRBD2 | TRBV13 | NA
TGTGCCAGCTCACCCACACCCCAACCAGGGTTCCGGTCGAACACTGAAGCTTTCTTT | CASSPTPQPGFRSNTEAFF | TRBJ1-1 | NA | TRBV18 | NA
TGTGCCAGCAGCTCACTCACCGGGACAGGGAGTGAAAAACTGTTTTTT | CASSSLTGTGSEKLFF | TRBJ1-4 | TRBD1 | TRBV5-6 | NA
TGTGCCAGCAGCCCCCCCGTACTAGTAGCGGGAGGGGTGGCAGATACGCAGTATTTT | CASSPPVLVAGGVADTQYF | TRBJ2-3 | TRBD2 | TRBV7-9 | NA
TGTGCCAGCAGCTTGGGACAGGCTAACTATGGCTACACCTTC | CASSLGQANYGYTF | TRBJ1-2 | NA | TRBV5-6 | NA
TGTGCCAGCAGTGGCCGTGGGGGACTCGTCTACACAGATACGCAGTATTTT | CASSGRGGLVYTDTQYF | TRBJ2-3 | NA | TRBV6-1 | NA
TGTGCCAGCAGTTCTACCTTTCCAACCTACGAGCAGTACTTC | CASSSTFPTYEQYF | TRBJ2-7 | NA | TRBV28 | NA
TGTGCCAGCAGCCCGACACCTAGGACAGGGTTGAACACTGAAGCTTTCTTT | CASSPTPRTGLNTEAFF | TRBJ1-1 | TRBD1 | TRBV5-6 | few
TGTGCCAGCAGACCGCGGACAGGTGAACCTGAAGCTTTCTTT | CASRPRTGEPEAFF | TRBJ1-1 | TRBD1 | TRBV2 | NA
TGTGCCTGGAGTCCCGGGACACAAGAAGCTTTCTTT | CAWSPGTQEAFF | TRBJ1-1 | NA | TRBV30 | NA
TGTGCCAGCAGTTCTACTAGCGGGGGGGTGAAGACCCAGTACTTC | CASSSTSGGVKTQYF | TRBJ2-5 | TRBD2 | TRBV28 | NA
TGCGCCAGCAGCTCCCCGGGACAGGGCGGGTACGAGCAGTACTTC | CASSSPGQGGYEQYF | TRBJ2-7 | TRBD1 | TRBV5-1 | once
TGTGCCAGTACCAACCCGGTGGGGGGAGCTGGCTACACCTTC | CASTNPVGGAGYTF | TRBJ1-2 | NA | TRBV19 | NA
TGTGCCAGCAGGTTTGACAGAGGCACCGGGGAGCTGTTTTTT | CASRFDRGTGELFF | TRBJ2-2 | NA | TRBV6-5 | NA
TGCGCCAGCAGCCACGTGAAGGCAGGGTATGGCTACACCTTC | CASSHVKAGYGYTF | TRBJ1-2 | NA | TRBV4-1 | NA
TGTGCCAGCAGGGGCGGGAGAAACCAAGAGACCCAGTACTTC | CASRGGRNQETQYF | TRBJ2-5 | TRBD2 | TRBV2 | NA
TGTGCCAGCTCATCAGGGGCGGCTAGTTTGAGCACCTACGAGCAGTACTTC | CASSSGAASLSTYEQYF | TRBJ2-7 | NA | TRBV18 | NA
TGTGCCAGTAGGAACCATCAGGGGGCGGATACGCAGTATTTT | CASRNHQGADTQYF | TRBJ2-3 | TRBD1 | TRBV19 | NA
TGTGCCAGCAGTTTAGACAAACTCACAGATACGCAGTATTTT | CASSLDKLTDTQYF | TRBJ2-3 | NA | TRBV28 | NA
TGTGCCAGCAGCGTGGAGCGGCTTGGGGATCGGGGAGATACGCAGTATTTT | CASSVERLGDRGDTQYF | TRBJ2-3 | NA | TRBV9 | NA
TGCGCCAGCAGCTTGGTTGGCGGGCCCTCCGTTGCAACTAATGAAAAACTGTTTTTT | CASSLVGGPSVATNEKLFF | TRBJ1-4 | NA | TRBV5-1 | NA
TGCAGAAGCGGATCCACAGATACGCAGTATTTT | CRSGSTDTQYF | TRBJ2-3 | NA | TRBV20-1 | NA
TGTGCCATCAACCCGGGACTACCAAAAACTTCTAAAAAGTACTTC | CAINPGLPKTSKKYF | TRBJ2-5 | TRBD2 | TRBV6-1 | NA
TGTGCCAGCAGTTCCCCGTTAAGCGGGAGATTAGGCGGGGAGCTGTTTTTT | CASSSPLSGRLGGELFF | TRBJ2-2 | TRBD2 | TRBV7-9 | once
TGTGCCAGCAGTAAAGGACAGGGAGGCTTCAGGGGGAATCAGCCCCAGCATTTT | CASSKGQGGFRGNQPQHF | TRBJ1-5 | TRBD1 | TRBV6-1 | NA
TGCGCCAGCAGTGAGTCTAGCGGGAGGTACACAGATACGCAGTATTTT | CASSESSGRYTDTQYF | TRBJ2-3 | TRBD2 | TRBV10-2 | once
TGTGCCAGCATCATGGACAGGGGGTACACAGATACGCAGTATTTT | CASIMDRGYTDTQYF | TRBJ2-3 | TRBD1 | TRBV2 | NA
TGTGCCAGCAGCCAGGGGGAAAATTACTATGGCTACACCTTC | CASSQGENYYGYTF | TRBJ1-2 | TRBD1 | TRBV25-1 | NA
TGTGCCAGCAGCTTACCGGGACAGCCTGAAGCTTTCTTT | CASSLPGQPEAFF | TRBJ1-1 | TRBD1 | TRBV7-2 | NA
TGTGCCAGCAGTCCACCCGGGTTGACTAATGAAAAACTGTTTTTT | CASSPPGLTNEKLFF | TRBJ1-4 | NA | TRBV28 | NA
TGTGCCAGCAGCGAAAGCGGAGGAGCGAGAGATACGCAGTATTTT | CASSESGGARDTQYF | TRBJ2-3 | NA | TRBV6-1 | few
TGTGCCAGCAGCGAGCGACCAGCGACCCCCAAAAACATTCAGTACTTC | CASSERPATPKNIQYF | TRBJ2-4 | NA | TRBV13 | NA
TGTGCCAGTAAGCAGGGATGGGTGACTGAAGCTTTCTTT | CASKQGWVTEAFF | TRBJ1-1 | NA | TRBV19 | once
TGCGCCAGCAGCTTCGGGACAGTGGGGCCAGAGACCCAGTACTTC | CASSFGTVGPETQYF | TRBJ2-5 | TRBD1 | TRBV5-1 | NA
TGTGCCAGCTTTTACGGGGCAGATACGCAGTATTTT | CASFYGADTQYF | TRBJ2-3 | NA | TRBV18 | few
TGCGCCAGCAGCAATGAGGGACAGGGGGCCGGTGGCTACACCTTC | CASSNEGQGAGGYTF | TRBJ1-2 | TRBD1 | TRBV5-1 | once